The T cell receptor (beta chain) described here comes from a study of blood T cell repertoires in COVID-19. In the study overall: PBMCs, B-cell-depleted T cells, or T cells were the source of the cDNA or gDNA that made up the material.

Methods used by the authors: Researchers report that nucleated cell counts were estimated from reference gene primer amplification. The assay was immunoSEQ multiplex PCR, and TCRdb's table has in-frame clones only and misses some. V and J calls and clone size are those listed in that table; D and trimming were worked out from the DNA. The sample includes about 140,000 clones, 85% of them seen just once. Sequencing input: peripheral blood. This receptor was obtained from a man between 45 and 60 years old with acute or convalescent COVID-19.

The CDR3 DNA sequence: TGTGCCATCAGTGCGGCCGGGACAGGGCAAAGCAATCAGCCCCAGCATTTT. Its protein product is CAISAAGTGQSNQPQHF. This sequence joins TRBV10-3 and TRBJ1-5, with TRBD1 identical over 9 bases. The CDR3 runs 17 residues. V trimming: 4 bases; J trimming: 1 base; junction bases outside the gene matches: 8. Germline V gene data show CDR1 as ENHRY and CDR2 as SYGVKD.